This T cell receptor beta chain appears in the sequencing data of a study of blood T cell repertoires in COVID-19 (dated by TCRdb to between 2020 and 2021). With regard to the full study: Collaborator samples came from the United States, Italy and Spain and covered acute and convalescent phases of COVID-19. Deeply sampled blood TCRbeta repertoires from subjects exposed to, actively infected with, or recovered from COVID-19 were included in the dataset. The repertoires were made available in a free public database intended to serve as a resource for research on the immune response to SARS-CoV-2. The sample metadata nearly always contained a de-identified subject ID, COVID-19 status, age in years and sex. Samples came from the ongoing ImmuneRACE study (first 160 participants) plus 1,254 subjects from 6 global collaborators. HLA class I and class II types, where available, came from metadata supplied by the sample provider rather than from assay-based typing. The material from the prospective study consisted of cDNA or gDNA derived from T cells, B-cell-depleted T cells, or PBMCs. Findings and caveats that apply to the study as a whole: The amount of clinical and demographic metadata varied by source and participant and was provided uncurated.

The immunoSEQ Assay, a bias-controlled multiplex PCR, was used to amplify TCRbeta CDR3 regions from genomic DNA. The published analysis was carried out like this. Within the assay, amplification of reference gene primers was used to estimate how many nucleated cells each sample contained. Sequence reads were collapsed and filtered to measure the absolute abundance of every unique TCRbeta CDR3 rearrangement. For each sample, productive Simpson clonality was calculated as the square root of Simpson's diversity index across productive rearrangements. TCRdb mirrors the immuneACCESS table, restricted to in-frame sequences. Some clones are absent from its copies; in checked studies, under half trace to an unresolved V gene, and the reason for the others is unknown. Clonal size and the V and J genes are those of that table, whereas D and trimming came from the DNA. The sample records tens of thousands of clones, roughly 72% of which are singletons. Together, the top ten hold about 6% of the sample.

Points on this clone: There is no known antigen for this receptor. No much larger clone exists at a distance of one base, and base qualities are not known.

Collaborating institutions collected whole blood in K2EDTA tubes following their own protocols. For TCRbeta analysis, collaborators shipped samples in one of three forms: frozen whole blood, isolated PBMCs, or DNA extracted from either of those sample types. CDR1 and CDR2, per the germline V gene, are MNHEY and SVGAGI. Counted from cysteine to phenylalanine, this CDR3 has 13 amino acids. Only the CDR3 DNA stays, 39 bases, in frame from base 1. At the junction V is shortened by 11 bases and J by 1 base, with 13 bases in between. Recombination connected TRBV6-5 to TRBJ2-3; there is no confident call for the D gene. Sequencing input: peripheral blood. The source is a woman between 50 and 59 years old with active or convalescent COVID-19. This receptor carries the CDR3 CAGSYPGTDTQYF. The DNA reads as follows: TGTGCCGGTTCCTACCCTGGCACAGATACGCAGTATTTT.